The source of this T cell receptor beta chain is a study of blood T cells in healthy people across ages (dated by TCRdb to the mid-2010s). Background for the entire study: In model experiments, roughly one uniquely barcoded TCR beta cDNA molecule per two T cells was captured by template switching. Four age groups were formed from the donors: young (average approximately 15 years), middle-aged (around 37), aged (about 62) and long-lived (82). Donors of different ages were randomly distributed across sequencing lanes to avoid experimental bias. To track age-related changes in TCR beta repertoire diversity, the study relied on deep sequencing normalized with unique cDNA molecular identifiers. For two donors (one aged 18 to 30 and one aged 80 or older), the study analyzed two additional independent replicas of 1 million unique cDNA reads from the same blood draw.

As to this clonotype: It lacks a known antigen. The input lacks base qualities; no much larger clone sits a single base away.

General study outcomes and caveats: Conclusive comparison of naive and antigen-experienced compartments was prevented by the profiling of bulk unsorted PBMCs. Estimates of total diversity based on one million sequenced T cells were regarded as lower bounds and as underestimates. Donor CMV infection status was unknown, potentially confounding age-related changes in expanded clonotypes. Observed TCR beta diversity correlated strongly with the percentage of naive T cells measured by flow cytometry. Observed TCR beta diversity per million T cells fell roughly linearly with age, and a significant reduction was already apparent by age around 40. The long-lived group showed more naive CD4+ T cells, fewer expanded clones and increased TCR diversity than the aged group, suggesting age selection.

Preparation of the library involved 5' RACE. Sequenced using an Illumina HiSeq 2500. The second PCR ran for about 6 to 12 cycles and used a J-beta primer mix along with a sample-barcoded 5' primer. A unique molecular identifier was introduced onto each TCR beta cDNA molecule by a template-switch 5' adaptor carrying 12 random nucleotides. At least 3 million CDR3-containing paired-end reads were obtained from each sample. All of the RNA was converted into first-strand cDNA using the Mint cDNA synthesis kit, with a TRBC-specific oligonucleotide serving as the primer. All cDNA was treated with uracil-DNA glycosylase and then went through a first 18-cycle PCR with the universal primers M1SS and BC2_uni_R. As for how the authors treated the data: Normalization of each sample was performed by random selection of 1 million high-quality reads, each carrying a distinct molecular identifier. Reads with shared molecular identifiers were discarded instead of being binned into consensus sequences. MiTCR, with a Q25 quality threshold and the strictest error-elimination algorithm, was used for CDR3 identification, clonotype clustering and error correction. A nonparametric unseen species model with Euler transformation was used to estimate lower-bound total TCR beta diversity. TCRdb handled the public reads itself, with Q25 trimming in fastp and clone calling in MiXCR, and kept productive beta chains. When rows share a CDR3 protein, they turn into one entry using the most common DNA and genes. None of the V and J calls come from the authors' own analysis; TCRdb made them. The sample has about 1.1 million distinct CDR3 sequences on record, less than 45% of them singletons. Of the sample, around 12% is held by the ten largest clones.

Systemically healthy Caucasian individuals from Russia, 39 in total and aged roughly 6 to 90 years, were included as donors. Approximately 10 milliliters of peripheral blood were collected from each donor into EDTA-treated Vacutainer tubes. Ficoll-Paque density-gradient centrifugation was used to isolate PBMCs, with at least 6.5 million per sample. Total RNA, at least 5 micrograms per sample, was extracted from PBMCs with Trizol reagent. For every donor, an aliquot of PBMCs went through flow cytometry to measure the percentages of naive CD45RAhigh/CD27high T cells. From the cysteine through the phenylalanine, the CDR3 covers 18 amino acids. Just CDR3 DNA is preserved here, 54 bases in frame from base 1. V is cut back by 0 bases and J by 0 bases, with 6 bases in the junction unmatched. Sequences SGHNT (CDR1) and YYREEE (CDR2) are obtained from the germline V gene (reference sequence).

The chain joins TRBV5-4 to TRBJ2-3; 11 bases in between match TRBD2. The sequence was obtained from a man between 18 and 35 years old in good health. The sequenced sample consisted of blood. The CDR3 here reads CASSLGLAGRKSTDTQYF. The DNA sequence is as follows: TGTGCCAGCAGCTTGGGACTAGCGGGGCGGAAAAGCACAGATACGCAGTATTTT.